Listed below are T cell receptor beta chains from one sample, sequenced in a study of T cell clonotyping in hematopoietic cell transplantation. Libraries were prepared by immunoSEQ multiplex PCR; TCRdb keeps only in-frame clonotypes and omits some of them. The sample records nearly 20,000 clones, 70% to 85% being singletons. Sequences were obtained from peripheral blood mononuclear cells. The origin of the receptors is a man aged 55 to 70 in good health. Some clones in this sample may be carry-over from other donors' samples. Both conserved end residues are part of each CDR3. Each record gives: J gene, V gene, D gene, clone size, CDR3 protein, CDR3 DNA. D genes are given only for firm matches. Expanded clones get a size class; other rows say once, few or many, or leave the size out.

j_call: TRBJ2-5; v_call: TRBV2; d_call: .; clone_size: once; cdr3_aa: CASSLLGGRYETQYF; cdr3_nt: TGTGCCAGCAGCCTCCTTGGGGGACGGTACGAGACCCAGTACTTC
j_call: TRBJ2-4; v_call: TRBV6-6; d_call: .; clone_size: .; cdr3_aa: CATIHWGAKNIQYF; cdr3_nt: TGTGCCACAATCCATTGGGGAGCCAAAAACATTCAGTACTTC
j_call: TRBJ2-3; v_call: TRBV10-3; d_call: .; clone_size: .; cdr3_aa: CAISESAAPSTDTQYF; cdr3_nt: TGTGCCATCAGTGAGTCGGCAGCCCCTAGCACAGATACGCAGTATTTT
j_call: TRBJ1-1; v_call: TRBV27; d_call: .; clone_size: once; cdr3_aa: CASSLRGEVPEAFF; cdr3_nt: TGTGCCAGCAGTTTAAGGGGTGAGGTCCCTGAAGCTTTCTTT
j_call: TRBJ1-5; v_call: TRBV29-1; d_call: .; clone_size: .; cdr3_aa: CSVRDQGSNQPQHF; cdr3_nt: TGCAGCGTCCGCGACCAGGGTAGCAATCAGCCCCAGCATTTT
j_call: TRBJ2-5; v_call: TRBV25-1; d_call: .; clone_size: .; cdr3_aa: CASSERGHQETQYF; cdr3_nt: TGTGCCAGCAGTGAACGGGGTCACCAAGAGACCCAGTACTTC
j_call: TRBJ2-1; v_call: TRBV28; d_call: .; clone_size: few; cdr3_aa: CASSPQAGPYNEQFF; cdr3_nt: TGTGCCAGCAGTCCGCAAGCGGGCCCTTACAATGAGCAGTTCTTC
j_call: TRBJ1-1; v_call: TRBV6-5; d_call: TRBD1; clone_size: .; cdr3_aa: CASSSGGMTEAFF; cdr3_nt: TGTGCCAGCAGCTCAGGGGGTATGACTGAAGCTTTCTTT
j_call: TRBJ2-7; v_call: TRBV25-1; d_call: .; clone_size: .; cdr3_aa: CASSALRGRTNEQYF; cdr3_nt: TGTGCCAGCAGTGCATTGAGGGGGAGGACGAACGAGCAGTACTTC
j_call: TRBJ1-1; v_call: TRBV7-8; d_call: .; clone_size: .; cdr3_aa: CASSNQGMNTEAFF; cdr3_nt: TGTGCCAGCAGCAACCAGGGGATGAACACTGAAGCTTTCTTT
j_call: TRBJ2-7; v_call: TRBV30; d_call: TRBD1; clone_size: .; cdr3_aa: CAWRDESGTGGDEQYF; cdr3_nt: TGTGCCTGGAGAGACGAATCCGGGACAGGGGGGGACGAGCAGTACTTC
j_call: TRBJ2-7; v_call: TRBV14; d_call: .; clone_size: .; cdr3_aa: CASSQESGGPRYEQYF; cdr3_nt: TGTGCCAGCAGCCAAGAAAGCGGAGGACCCAGGTACGAGCAGTACTTC
j_call: TRBJ2-7; v_call: TRBV27; d_call: TRBD1; clone_size: .; cdr3_aa: CASSRTGVEQYF; cdr3_nt: TGTGCCAGCAGCCGAACAGGGGTTGAGCAGTACTTC
j_call: TRBJ1-1; v_call: TRBV4-1; d_call: .; clone_size: .; cdr3_aa: CASSQPAGLFAFF; cdr3_nt: TGCGCCAGCAGCCAACCGGCGGGCCTCTTTGCTTTCTTT
j_call: TRBJ1-1; v_call: TRBV2; d_call: .; clone_size: .; cdr3_aa: CASSQGGEAFF; cdr3_nt: TGTGCCAGCAGTCAAGGAGGGGAAGCTTTCTTT
j_call: TRBJ1-2; v_call: TRBV11-1; d_call: .; clone_size: few; cdr3_aa: CASSSGLGYTF; cdr3_nt: TGTGCCAGCAGCTCCGGACTGGGCTACACCTTC
j_call: TRBJ1-1; v_call: TRBV27; d_call: TRBD1; clone_size: .; cdr3_aa: CAGSPSGQGGTEAFF; cdr3_nt: TGTGCCGGCAGTCCCTCGGGACAGGGAGGCACTGAAGCTTTCTTT
j_call: TRBJ1-4; v_call: TRBV25-1; d_call: .; clone_size: .; cdr3_aa: CASSVQGGGEKLFF; cdr3_nt: TGTGCCAGCAGTGTGCAGGGTGGGGGTGAAAAACTGTTTTTT
j_call: TRBJ1-5; v_call: TRBV5-4; d_call: .; clone_size: .; cdr3_aa: CASSLDGSGNQPQHF; cdr3_nt: TGTGCCAGCAGCTTGGACGGGTCTGGCAATCAGCCCCAGCATTTT
j_call: TRBJ2-6; v_call: TRBV10-3; d_call: .; clone_size: .; cdr3_aa: CAISEGKVSGANVLTF; cdr3_nt: TGTGCCATCAGTGAGGGGAAGGTATCTGGGGCCAACGTCCTGACTTTC
j_call: TRBJ1-6; v_call: TRBV27; d_call: .; clone_size: .; cdr3_aa: CASSFYGSPLHF; cdr3_nt: TGTGCCAGCAGTTTCTATGGTTCACCCCTCCACTTT
j_call: TRBJ1-5; v_call: TRBV14; d_call: TRBD1; clone_size: .; cdr3_aa: CASSLRNRRGYFNQPQHF; cdr3_nt: TGTGCCAGCAGCCTCCGGAACCGCAGGGGGTATTTTAATCAGCCCCAGCATTTT
j_call: TRBJ2-3; v_call: TRBV30; d_call: .; clone_size: .; cdr3_aa: CAWSVRDTQYF; cdr3_nt: TGTGCCTGGAGTGTCAGGGATACGCAGTATTTT
j_call: TRBJ1-3; v_call: TRBV2; d_call: .; clone_size: .; cdr3_aa: CASRGHSGNTIYF; cdr3_nt: TGTGCCAGCAGGGGACATTCTGGAAACACCATATATTTT
j_call: TRBJ2-2; v_call: TRBV25-1; d_call: .; clone_size: .; cdr3_aa: CASSDREDSGELFF; cdr3_nt: TGTGCCAGCAGTGACAGGGAGGATTCCGGGGAGCTGTTTTTT
j_call: TRBJ1-1; v_call: TRBV30; d_call: .; clone_size: .; cdr3_aa: CAWKKGESIKAFF; cdr3_nt: TGTGCCTGGAAGAAGGGGGAATCAATTAAAGCTTTCTTT
j_call: TRBJ2-3; v_call: TRBV4-3; d_call: .; clone_size: large; cdr3_aa: CASSQGVGGSTDTQYF; cdr3_nt: TGCGCCAGCAGCCAAGGGGTTGGCGGTAGCACAGATACGCAGTATTTT
j_call: TRBJ2-3; v_call: TRBV2; d_call: .; clone_size: .; cdr3_aa: CASNLGDTQYF; cdr3_nt: TGTGCCAGCAATCTAGGAGATACGCAGTATTTT
j_call: TRBJ1-5; v_call: TRBV7-9; d_call: .; clone_size: .; cdr3_aa: CASSTGGQPQHF; cdr3_nt: TGTGCCAGCAGCACCGGGGGTCAGCCCCAGCATTTT
j_call: TRBJ2-7; v_call: TRBV7-8; d_call: .; clone_size: .; cdr3_aa: CASSPTGVASSYEQYF; cdr3_nt: TGTGCCAGCAGCCCCACGGGGGTGGCGAGCTCCTACGAGCAGTACTTC
j_call: TRBJ2-3; v_call: TRBV29-1; d_call: .; clone_size: .; cdr3_aa: CSAPGTGVSTDTQYF; cdr3_nt: TGCAGCGCCCCCGGCACGGGGGTAAGCACAGATACGCAGTATTTT
j_call: TRBJ2-2; v_call: TRBV14; d_call: .; clone_size: few; cdr3_aa: CASSLQIAGELFF; cdr3_nt: TGTGCCAGCAGCCTCCAGATCGCCGGGGAGCTGTTTTTT
j_call: TRBJ1-2; v_call: TRBV7-9; d_call: TRBD1; clone_size: once; cdr3_aa: CASSLKRDRRCGYTF; cdr3_nt: TGTGCCAGCAGCTTAAAAAGGGACAGACGGTGTGGCTACACCTTC